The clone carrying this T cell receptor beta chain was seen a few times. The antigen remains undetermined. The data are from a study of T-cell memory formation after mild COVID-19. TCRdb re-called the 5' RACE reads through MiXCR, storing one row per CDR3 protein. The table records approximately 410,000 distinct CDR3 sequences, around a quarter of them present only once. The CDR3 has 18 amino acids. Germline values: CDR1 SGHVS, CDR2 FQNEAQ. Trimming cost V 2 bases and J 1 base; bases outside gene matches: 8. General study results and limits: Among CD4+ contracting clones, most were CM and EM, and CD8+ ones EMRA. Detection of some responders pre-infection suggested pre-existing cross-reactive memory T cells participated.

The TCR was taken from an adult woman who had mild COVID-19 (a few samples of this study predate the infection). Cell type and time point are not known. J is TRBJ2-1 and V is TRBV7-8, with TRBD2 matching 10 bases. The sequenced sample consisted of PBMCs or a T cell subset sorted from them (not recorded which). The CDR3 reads CASSLRSGGAKSYNEQFF. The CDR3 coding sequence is TGTGCCAGCAGCTTAAGGAGCGGGGGGGCCAAATCCTACAATGAGCAGTTCTTC.